This TCR beta chain comes out of a study of cytomegalovirus exposure and HLA in healthy donors. Concerning this clone: Its antigen is currently unknown.

Amplification used 60 Vbeta primers and 13 Jbeta primers. Original handling: An analysis that came later counted 60 million to 80 million unique TCR beta chains, around 12 million shared. The repertoire was sequenced with immunoSEQ multiplex PCR; TCRdb's copy has only in-frame clones and lacks some. For V, J and clone size, that table is used; D and trimming come from the DNA. The repertoire holds about 130,000 clones, with about 78% as singletons. V lost 4 bases and J 6 bases, leaving 7 bases between the germline ends. Per germline, CDR1 MNHNS and CDR2 SASEGT. The CDR3 is 11 residues long. General study points: Rarity characterized most TCR sequences, yet some public TCRs appeared in many donors. Some highly shared sequence variants likely arose as a pipeline artifact. What a later analysis reportedly showed was that an Asian-associated ancestry cluster had fewer N-insertions than the approximately 700-donor mean.

The clonotype comes from a human donor in good health. Material for sequencing was PBMCs. The chain carries TRBV6-1 and TRBJ2-7, with D hard to call. CDR3 loop: CASSGVGEQYF. CDR3 nucleotides: TGTGCCAGCAGTGGTGTCGGCGAGCAGTACTTC.